Following are 9 T cell receptor beta chains from one sample sequenced in a study of spatial heterogeneity in lung cancer. The study's findings and limits: The study found that expanded intratumoral alpha and beta TCR counts tracked tumor mutation counts.

These receptors have no identified antigens. A single record per CDR3 protein comes from TCRdb applying MiXCR to the 5' RACE reads. Of 14,000 or so distinct CDR3 sequences in the sample, approximately 4.5% are singletons; the top ten hold around 17%. The time point is: sample taken at primary tumor resection. Sequenced here: lung tumor tissue, sampled at surgery. Receptors were obtained from a female donor with early-stage non-small cell lung cancer.

This clonotype showed up many times. As an off-target read in a library built for alpha chains, this beta chain has a frequency of little significance. The chain is built from TRBV20-1 and TRBJ1-5; the match to TRBD1 covers 9 bases. Germline lookup yields CDR1 DFQATT and CDR2 SNEGSKA (reference sequence). This CDR3 contains 18 residues. J lost 4 bases, V lost 0 bases, and 13 bases had no gene match. Here the CDR3 reads CSARDYHYTGGWNQPQHF. CDR3 sequence (DNA): TGCAGTGCTAGAGATTACCACTATACAGGGGGCTGGAATCAGCCCCAGCATTTT.

This clonotype was observed at least ten times. Because the library targeted alpha chains, this beta chain is an off-target read whose size means little. V gene TRBV28 combines with J gene TRBJ2-2; D not resolved. Germline loops: CDR1 MDHEN, CDR2 SYDVKM. V was pared by 6 bases and J by 1 base, with 12 bases between. The CDR3 totals 15 residues. CDR3 coding DNA: TGTGCCAGCAGACCTACCGATCAGAACACCGGGGAGCTGTTTTTT. Residues: CASRPTDQNTGELFF.

This clonotype was observed at least ten times. As an off-target read in a library built for alpha chains, this beta chain has a frequency of little significance. The CDR3 loop is CASSKGSTLGDTQYF. The CDR3 DNA reads TGTGCCAGTAGCAAGGGCTCCACGTTGGGGGATACGCAGTATTTT. The chain is built from TRBV19 and TRBJ2-3, with D hard to call. Germline V lookup: CDR1 LNHDA, CDR2 SQIVND (reference sequence). Trimming removed 6 bases at V and 6 bases at J, with 19 bases between. This CDR3 region has 15 residues.

This clonotype showed up many times. The library was designed around alpha chains, so this beta chain is a stray read whose abundance carries little weight. The gene calls are TRBV7-3 and TRBJ2-5; 10 bases map to TRBD1. The CDR3 is 14 amino acids. The germline V gene has CDR1 SGHTA and CDR2 FQGTGA. J gave up 3 bases and V 5 bases, and 3 bases lay outside the gene matches. This CDR3 is CASSQTGGKETQYF. DNA of the CDR3: TGTGCCAGCAGCCAGACAGGGGGCAAAGAGACCCAGTACTTC.

This clonotype was recorded many times. The library was prepared for alpha chains; this beta chain is a stray read, so its frequency means little. This chain joins TRBV29-1 and TRBJ2-5; weak D call: TRBD2 (5 bases). This CDR3 has 12 residues. CDR1 is SQVTM, CDR2 ANQGSEA, per germline. V lost 5 bases and J 1 base, leaving 8 bases between the germline ends. The CDR3 coding sequence is TGCAGCGTTCACGGGATCCAAGAGACCCAGTACTTC. Protein product: CSVHGIQETQYF.

This clonotype was observed a handful of times. Because the library targeted alpha chains, this beta chain is an off-target read whose size means little. J is TRBJ1-1 and V is TRBV6-5; the match to TRBD1 covers 7 bases. The CDR3 has 18 residues. Germline assignment: CDR1 MNHEY and CDR2 SVGAGI. With V trimmed by 4 bases and J by 1 base, 15 bases remained unmatched. CDR3 amino acids: CASSSATGQVFPNTEAFF. DNA of the CDR3: TGTGCCAGCAGTTCGGCTACCGGACAGGTCTTTCCGAACACTGAAGCTTTCTTT.

This clonotype was seen ten or more times. In a library made to pick up alpha chains, this beta chain is a stray read with a size that means little. This chain uses TRBV7-2 with TRBJ2-3; unclear D gene. Trimming took off 6 bases at V and 1 base at J, with 8 bases between the two ends. This CDR3 is built from 13 residues. Germline lookup yields CDR1 SGHTA and CDR2 FQGNSA. CDR3 nucleotide sequence: TGTGCCAGCAGTCTTTCACGCACAGATACGCAGTATTTT. This codes for CASSLSRTDTQYF.

This clonotype was found many times. This beta chain is a stray sequence in a library constructed for alpha chains; its clone size is not meaningful. This chain connects TRBV21-1 to TRBJ1-5. TRBV21-1 is tagged as a pseudogene. This CDR3 has 12 amino acids. The CDR3 DNA is TGTGCCACCTCGGCGGGCAATCAGCCCCAGCATTTT. It codes for CATSAGNQPQHF.

This clonotype was counted at least ten times. This beta chain is a stray read from a library made for alpha chains; its abundance is not meaningful. This chain joins TRBV7-9 and TRBJ1-5, with 7 bases fitting TRBD1. Germline V lookup: CDR1 SEHNR, CDR2 FQNEAQ (reference sequence). This CDR3 comprises 15 residues. V lost 5 bases, J lost 4 bases, and 8 bases stayed unmatched. The CDR3 DNA follows: TGTGCCAGCAGCCGGGCGACAGGGATAAATCAGCCCCAGCATTTT. Translated, it gives CASSRATGINQPQHF. Together with reference TRBV7-9 and TRBJ1-5, the CDR3 gives the full variable domain: DTGVSQNPRHKITKRGQNVTFRCDPISEHNRLYWYRQTLGQGPEFLTYFQNEAQLEKSRLLSDRFSAERPKGSFSTLEIQRTEQGDSAMYLCASSRATGINQPQHFGDGTRLSIL.